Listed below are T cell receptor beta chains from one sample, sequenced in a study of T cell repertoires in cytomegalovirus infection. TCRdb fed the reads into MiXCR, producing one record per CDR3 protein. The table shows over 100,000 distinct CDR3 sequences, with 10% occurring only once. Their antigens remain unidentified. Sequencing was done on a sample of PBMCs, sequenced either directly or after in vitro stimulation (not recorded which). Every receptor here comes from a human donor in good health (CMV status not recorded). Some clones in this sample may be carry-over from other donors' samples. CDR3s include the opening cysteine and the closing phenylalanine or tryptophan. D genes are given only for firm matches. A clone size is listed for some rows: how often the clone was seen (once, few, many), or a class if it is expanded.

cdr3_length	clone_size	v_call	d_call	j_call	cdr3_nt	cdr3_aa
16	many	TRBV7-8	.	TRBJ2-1	TGTGCCAGCAGCTTAGTAGGGTTAGCTCGTTACAATGAGCAGTTCTTC	CASSLVGLARYNEQFF
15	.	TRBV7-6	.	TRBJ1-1	TGTGCCAGCAGCTTATGGGGTGCGATGAACACTGAAGCTTTCTTT	CASSLWGAMNTEAFF
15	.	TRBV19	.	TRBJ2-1	TGTGCCAGTAGGGACAGCGGGATTGGTCTTGATGAGCAGTTCTTC	CASRDSGIGLDEQFF
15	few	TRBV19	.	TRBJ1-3	TGTGCCAGTAGCAGCATCGACAGGTCTGGAAACACCATATATTTT	CASSSIDRSGNTIYF
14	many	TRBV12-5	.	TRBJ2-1	TGTGCTAGTGGTCCCGGGGGTCCCTTCGATGAGCAGTTCTTC	CASGPGGPFDEQFF
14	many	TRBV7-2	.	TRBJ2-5	TGTGCCAGCAGCTTAGGGGCCGAAGGGGAGACCCAGTACTTC	CASSLGAEGETQYF
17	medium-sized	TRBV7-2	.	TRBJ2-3	TGTGCCAGCAGCTTAGGTGTATCTAGCGACAGCACAGATACGCAGTATTTT	CASSLGVSSDSTDTQYF
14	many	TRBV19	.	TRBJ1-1	TGTGCCAGTAGTGCAGGACCTAGAGGTACTGAAGCTTTCTTT	CASSAGPRGTEAFF
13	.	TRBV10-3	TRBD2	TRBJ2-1	TGTGCCATCAGCTGGCGGGAGTACGGTGAGCAGTTCTTC	CAISWREYGEQFF
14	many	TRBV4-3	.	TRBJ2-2	TGCGCCAGCAGTCACGACAGCGGCACCGGGGAGCTGTTTTTT	CASSHDSGTGELFF
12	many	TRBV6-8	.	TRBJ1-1	TGTGCCAGCAGTGGGGATAACACTGAAGCTTTCTTT	CASSGDNTEAFF
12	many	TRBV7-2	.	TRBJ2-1	TGTGCCAGCAGCTTAGTGGTAGTTGAGCAGTTCTTC	CASSLVVVEQFF
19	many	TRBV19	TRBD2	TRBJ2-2	TGTGCCAGTAGTATGGGACTAGCGGGAGGTTTCGGGAACACCGGGGAGCTGTTTTTT	CASSMGLAGGFGNTGELFF
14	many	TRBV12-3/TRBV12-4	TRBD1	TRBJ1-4	TGTGCCAGCAGTTCGGGACAGGGCGGTGAAAAACTGTTTTTT	CASSSGQGGEKLFF
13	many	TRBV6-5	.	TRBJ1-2	TGTGCCAGCAGTTATCAGTGGGGCTATGGCTACACCTTC	CASSYQWGYGYTF
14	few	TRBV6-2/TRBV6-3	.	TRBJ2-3	TGTGCCAGCAGTCGCGGGACGGCCCCGGACACGCAGTATTTT	CASSRGTAPDTQYF
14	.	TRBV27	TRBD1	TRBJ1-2	TGTGCCAGCAGGATCCCGGGACAGCTCTATGGCTACACCTTC	CASRIPGQLYGYTF
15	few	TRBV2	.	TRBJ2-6	TGTGCCAGCAGTGAACAGGGGACTGGGGCCAACGTCCTGACTTTC	CASSEQGTGANVLTF
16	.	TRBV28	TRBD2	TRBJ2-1	TGTGCCAGCAGTCGATCACTAGCGGGAGGATCCAATGAGCAGTTCTTC	CASSRSLAGGSNEQFF
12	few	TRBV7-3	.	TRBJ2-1	TGTGCCAGCAGCTTCGACACCAATGAGCAGTTCTTC	CASSFDTNEQFF
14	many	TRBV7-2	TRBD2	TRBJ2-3	TGTGCCAGCAGCCGGACTAGCGCGGCAGATACGCAGTATTTT	CASSRTSAADTQYF
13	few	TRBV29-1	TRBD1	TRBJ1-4	TGCAGCGTTGGGGACAGGGGAAAAGAAAAACTGTTTTTT	CSVGDRGKEKLFF
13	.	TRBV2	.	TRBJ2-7	TGTGCCAGCAGAGAGGGAAGGGGATACGAGCAGTACTTC	CASREGRGYEQYF
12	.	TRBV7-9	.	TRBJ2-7	TGTGCCAGCAGCTTCAGGCGCGACGAGCAGTACTTC	CASSFRRDEQYF
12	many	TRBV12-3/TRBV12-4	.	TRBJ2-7	TGTGCCAGCAGTTTAGGGTCCTACGAGCAGTACTTC	CASSLGSYEQYF
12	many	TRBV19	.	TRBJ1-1	TGTGCCAGTAGGCGCGGCTCAGGGGAAGCTTTCTTT	CASRRGSGEAFF
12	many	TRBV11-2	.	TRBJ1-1	TGTGCCAGCAGGACACAGAACACTGAAGCTTTCTTT	CASRTQNTEAFF
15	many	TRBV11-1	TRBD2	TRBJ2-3	TGTGCCAGCAGCCTTCAAGCGGGAGAGGGAGATACGCAGTATTTT	CASSLQAGEGDTQYF
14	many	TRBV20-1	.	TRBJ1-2	TGCAGTGCCCCCAAAAGTACCGAACCCTATGGCTACACCTTC	CSAPKSTEPYGYTF
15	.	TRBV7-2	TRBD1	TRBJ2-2	TGTGCCAGCATCCCACCGGGACAGAGCGCCGGGGAGCTGTTTTTT	CASIPPGQSAGELFF
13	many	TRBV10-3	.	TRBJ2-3	TGTGCCATCAGTGAGAAGGTACTGGGTACGCAGTATTTT	CAISEKVLGTQYF
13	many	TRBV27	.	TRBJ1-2	TGTGCCAGCAGTTTCGGGGGGAACTATGGCTACACCTTC	CASSFGGNYGYTF
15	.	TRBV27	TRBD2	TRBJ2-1	TGTGCCAGCAGTTCCTGGACTAGCGGAGACAATGAGCAGTTCTTC	CASSSWTSGDNEQFF
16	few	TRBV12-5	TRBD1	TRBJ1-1	TGTGCTAGTGGTTTGGTGGTTGGACAGGGGCCTTTCGAAGCTTTCTTT	CASGLVVGQGPFEAFF
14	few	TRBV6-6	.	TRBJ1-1	TGTGCCAGCAGTTTCTCTCAGGAGGACACTGAAGCTTTCTTT	CASSFSQEDTEAFF
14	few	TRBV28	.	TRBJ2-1	TGTGCCAGCAGGTTAGGACAGTACCAAGGTGGGCAGTTCTTC	CASRLGQYQGGQFF
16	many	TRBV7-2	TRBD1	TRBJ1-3	TGTGCCAGCAGGCTAAGCCCCGACAGGGCTGGAAACACCATATATTTT	CASRLSPDRAGNTIYF
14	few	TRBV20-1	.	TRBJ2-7	TGCAGTGCTCCCCGCGCGGAGGTCCCCTACGAGCAGTACTTC	CSAPRAEVPYEQYF
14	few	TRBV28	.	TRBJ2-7	TGTGCCAGCAGTGCCCGTCAAGCCCCATACGAGCAGTACTTC	CASSARQAPYEQYF
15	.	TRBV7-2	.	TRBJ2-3	TGTGCCAGCAGCTTGGGGGGAGCCCCGCAAGATACGCAGTATTTT	CASSLGGAPQDTQYF
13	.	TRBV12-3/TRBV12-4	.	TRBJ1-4	TGTGCCAGCACCCCTACGGGACGTGAAAAACTGTTTTTT	CASTPTGREKLFF
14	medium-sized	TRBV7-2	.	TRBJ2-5	TGTGCCAGCAGCTTAGGCGGCCTCCAAGAGACCCAGTACTTC	CASSLGGLQETQYF
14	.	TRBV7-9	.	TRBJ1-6	TGTGCCAGCAGCTCAGGGATCCCAAATTCACCCCTCCACTTT	CASSSGIPNSPLHF
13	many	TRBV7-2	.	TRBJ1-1	TGTGCCAGCCAGCACGGGGAAAACACTGAAGCTTTCTTT	CASQHGENTEAFF
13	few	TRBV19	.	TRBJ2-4	TGTGCCAGTAGTCTCGGACTTTCCTTGTTTCAGTACTTC	CASSLGLSLFQYF
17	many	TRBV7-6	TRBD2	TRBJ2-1	TGTGCCAGCAGTTTGGGACTAGCGGGAGGGGCGTACAATGAGCAGTTCTTC	CASSLGLAGGAYNEQFF
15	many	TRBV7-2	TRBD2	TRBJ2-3	TGTGCCAGCAGCTCGACTAGCGCCTACACAGATACGCAGTATTTT	CASSSTSAYTDTQYF
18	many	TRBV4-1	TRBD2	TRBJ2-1	TGCGCCAGCAGCCAAGATATCGAGCGGGAGGGCCTGAGCAATGAGCAGTTCTTC	CASSQDIEREGLSNEQFF
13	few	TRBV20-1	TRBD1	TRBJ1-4	TGCAGTGCTACGGGACAGGGAGATGAAAAACTGTTTTTT	CSATGQGDEKLFF
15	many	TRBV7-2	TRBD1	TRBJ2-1	TGTGCCAGCAGCTCGGGACAGGGTGGCTACAATGAGCAGTTCTTC	CASSSGQGGYNEQFF